The source of this T cell receptor beta chain is a study of control samples from healthy donors and cancer patients. The CDR3 totals 17 residues. The V end was cut by 1 base, the J end by 0 bases, with 15 bases between. Germline assignment: CDR1 SGHTA and CDR2 FQGNSA. TCRdb's copy holds only in-frame clones and misses some; the assay was immunoSEQ multiplex PCR. Of around 100,000 clones in the sample, about 90% are singletons; the top ten hold roughly 18%. The material sequenced was blood. The sequence came from a woman aged 50 to 60 in good health. The genes are TRBV7-2 and TRBJ1-1; D remains unclear. The CDR3 reads CASSLEFGLYMNTEAFF. The DNA for the CDR3 is TGTGCCAGCAGCTTAGAATTCGGACTCTATATGAACACTGAAGCTTTCTTT.